This T cell receptor (beta chain) was found in a study of CD8 T cells in ankylosing spondylitis. Points from the study as a whole: In reactive arthritis synovial fluid and blood, some motif variants had been reported before. For ankylosing spondylitis blood, a TCR beta motif of seven to nine highly homologous variants appeared characteristic.

A word on this clonotype: What it recognizes is unknown.

This CDR3 spans 11 amino acids. CDR1 is DFQATT and CDR2 is SNEGSKA in the germline V gene (reference sequence). Trimming took off 5 bases at V and 7 bases at J, with 11 bases between the two ends. TCRdb reprocessed the 5' RACE reads via MiXCR and lists one record per CDR3 protein. In the table there are a few hundred thousand distinct CDR3 sequences, more than 20% of which are singletons. This sequence joins TRBV20-1 and TRBJ2-5; D is unclear. This receptor was identified in a female donor with ankylosing spondylitis or in good health (not recorded which). Sequenced input: blood, either unsorted or a sorted T cell fraction (not recorded which). For the CDR3, the DNA is TGCAGTGCTCAGGACGGGTGGACCCAGTACTTC. Its translation is CSAQDGWTQYF.